This TCR beta chain was found in a study of blood T cell repertoires in COVID-19. Germline V gene sequence: CDR1 MNHEY, CDR2 SMNVEV (reference sequence). Trimming stripped 5 bases from V and 4 bases from J, with 11 bases between. CDR3 size: 13 residues. This table comes from immunoSEQ multiplex PCR, and its TCRdb copy is limited to in-frame clones, with some not included. Of 90,000 to 130,000 clones listed, 82% are singletons. The sequenced sample was peripheral blood. The sequence was collected from a woman aged 60-70 years with acute or convalescent COVID-19. The genes are TRBV27 and TRBJ2-5, with a tentative D call TRBD1 (6 bases). The DNA for the CDR3 is TGTGCCAGCAGTCCCGACAGGCCAGAGACCCAGTACTTC. It specifies CASSPDRPETQYF.